What follows describes a single TCR beta chain. Its antigen is not yet known. Base qualities were left out, and no much larger clone turns up one base away. This specimen belongs to a study of cytomegalovirus exposure and HLA in healthy donors (dated by TCRdb to the late 2010s). About the study as a whole: An earlier analysis of roughly 630 of the donors reported 250 to 300 Gb of sequence data and 100 million to 130 million unique TCR beta sequences from 190 million or so T cells. An early release covering over 500 HLA-typed donors comprised approximately 290 gigabases of sequencing data and roughly 85 million unique TCR sequences. The genetic ancestry cluster associated with self-reported Caucasian donors included over 65% of the roughly 360 genotyped donors. The aim of the study was to test whether cataloging public T cell receptors could identify signatures of past pathogen exposure. The T cell repertoires of some 670 subjects were profiled by immunosequencing and related to cytomegalovirus serostatus. In addition to the first cohort of hundreds of subjects, a separate validation cohort of 130 or so different subjects was used. The study combined high-throughput TCR immunosequencing, statistical association of individual TCRs with disease status, and machine learning to predict cytomegalovirus infection status. To study patterns of TCR occurrence, a later analysis re-analyzed previously published TCR beta repertoires from 666 donors and added high-resolution HLA genotyping. In the later analysis, no new phenotypic data were used to find candidate immune exposures; instead, reliance was placed on TCR beta sequences and their occurrence across donors. An earlier analysis of more than 450 of the donors used high-throughput TCR beta sequencing to judge whether each TCR beta V gene segment behaved as functional or pseudogenic. Alongside the repertoire data, information on donor age, sex, ethnicity and CMV serostatus was compiled. A later genetic analysis used genome-wide SNP genotypes for about three fifths of the roughly 700 donors, treating that subset as a discovery cohort. All discovery cohort repertoires had been generated on a single sequencing platform. HLA typing included class I and class II loci at four-digit resolution. The number of typed donors differed by locus: about 629-640 for A, B, C, DRB1 and DQB1; some 540 for DQA1; some 610 for DPA1; and around 450 for DPB1. Because of strong linkage in the cohort, a handful of DR-DQ haplotypes were treated as single units for association and clustering. Among about 400 genotyped donors of the cohort, an average of roughly 230,000 unique TCR beta nucleotide sequences was sequenced per donor, of which about 19% were non-productive.

The library was obtained by the immunoSEQ multiplex PCR assay. For the multiplex PCR, a mixture combining 60 forward primers for TCR Vbeta segments and 13 reverse primers for TCR Jbeta segments was used. The CDR3 region of rearranged TCR beta genes was amplified from genomic DNA with a multiplex PCR assay. The Illumina HiSeq System was used to sequence the amplified TCR beta libraries as 87-base-pair reads. The paper's processing steps were these. In a later analysis, 70 million to 95 million unique TCR beta chains were counted across the approximately 670 repertoires, and approximately 9.9 million of these chains were shared by at least two donors. A nearest-neighbor algorithm error-corrected the raw reads and collapsed the reads into unique sequences, merging closely related sequences to remove PCR and sequencing errors. CDR3 sequences were aligned to IMGT reference sequences to assign V, D and J gene segments. For a sequence to be retained, a match of at least six nucleotides to both a V gene segment and a J gene segment was required. A rearrangement counted as productive if the CDR3 had no stop codons and remained in frame with V and J, and every other rearrangement counted as non-productive. Following IMGT convention, CDR3 was defined as the stretch from the second conserved V-encoded cysteine up to the conserved J-encoded phenylalanine. The earlier analysis of roughly 590 of the donors excluded sequences that lacked an unambiguous match to a single V gene segment. An earlier analysis of about 590 of the donors classified V segments as functional when productive rearrangements were above 56.7% and as segregating when the standard deviation between donors was above 5%. A statistical classification framework was developed to diagnose cytomegalovirus status using the catalog of TCR beta chain sequences. In a later analysis, V and J genes were assigned by comparing TCR nucleotide sequences against IMGT/GENE-DB human TR gene sequences. Using the TCRdist pipeline, a later analysis assigned CDR3 sequences along with most-parsimonious VDJ recombination scenarios. In a later analysis, each TCR beta chain was defined by its CDR3 amino acid sequence together with its V-gene family, and reads without a unique V-gene family were excluded. A later analysis removed 600 or so highly shared, low-generation-probability nucleotide sequences to deal with suspected cross-contamination and a sequencing artifact. In a later analysis, a clonal expansion index was calculated for each public chain from normalized within-repertoire ranks of inferred template counts. Generation probabilities in a later analysis came from a VDJ recombination model fitted to out-of-frame rearrangements, and those results were checked against IGoR. Hypergeometric tests were used in a later analysis to score TCR-TCR, TCR-HLA and TCR-CMV co-occurrence, with a repertoire-size bias correction applied to the TCR pairs. In a later analysis, false discovery rates were estimated by permuting HLA or CMV assignments 20 times. In a later analysis, co-occurring TCRs were grouped using DBSCAN, with TCRdist sequence similarity added in when clustering inside HLA-allele-positive subsets. Co-occurrence clustering excluded repertoires with fewer than 30,000 or more than 120,000 public chains, plus five with anomalous nucleotide sharing. The table was pulled from immuneACCESS by TCRdb, which kept in-frame rearrangements only. Such tables lose some clones; where checked, under half of the loss comes from unresolved V genes, and the rest has no known cause. V and J calls and clone size are given by that table; D and trimming were obtained from the DNA. In this sample the table shows around 150,000 clones, roughly 76% of which occur a single time. Roughly 1.9% of the sample belongs to the ten largest clones.

Study-level results and caveats: A further reported finding was that TCR beta sequences accurately predicted the HLA-A and HLA-B alleles for most subjects in the first cohort. In an earlier analysis of some 500 of the donors, most TCR beta V segments were observed in productive rearrangements about 87% or about 30% of the time, broadly matching IMGT annotations. Presence/absence analyses assumed roughly uniform sequencing depth across donors, an assumption that may not hold. A later analysis associated 16,951 TCR beta sequences with specific HLA alleles at a false discovery rate of 0.05. In a later analysis, HLA-associated TCR beta chains showed more clonal expansion and lower generation probabilities than non-associated chains that were equally common. The 87-base-pair reads could not distinguish some IMGT-functional V segments, including TRBV6-2 and TRBV6-3, so those segments were excluded. While some public TCRs were present in many individuals, most TCR sequences turned up only very rarely across donors. When HLA alleles, especially DR and DQ, strongly co-occurred, attributing TCR associations to individual alleles was difficult. The classifier was reported to diagnose cytomegalovirus status with high specificity and sensitivity in both the original cohort and the validation cohort. V-gene and J-gene trimming of TCR beta chains was associated with a missense DCLRE1C variant in a later genetic analysis, and the association was replicated in an independent cohort. Three of the identified cytomegalovirus-associated TCR beta chains were confirmed in vitro to be specific for cytomegalovirus antigens. In a later analysis, the rate of TCR association differed among HLA loci, with DRB1 alleles having the most associated TCRs and HLA-C alleles having the fewest. The sequencing pipeline was judged likely to have produced a cluster of highly shared sequence variants as a technical artifact. Because counts were too low, some 17 rarely observed V segments, including chromosome 9 orphons, were left out of the earlier analysis of 500 to 750 of the donors. CMV serostatus was the only immune exposure information available for the cohort. According to a later analysis, parvovirus B19, influenza, CMV and Epstein-Barr virus appeared linked to several top co-occurrence clusters. The authors suggested that the approach could potentially be generalized to other disease states and immunological phenotypes. Linkage disequilibrium might explain the correlated functional status among segregating V segments, but an unknown experimental factor could not be excluded. Only TCR beta chains were sequenced in this cohort, and the absence of alpha or paired-chain data limited detectable features. A total of 150 to 200 TCR beta chains were listed by the study as associated with cytomegalovirus. A later analysis found that most CMV-associated TCR beta chains appeared HLA-restricted, with HLA associations seemingly driven largely by CMV exposure. In a later genetic analysis, fewer N-insertions in productive TCRs were reported among donors in an Asian-associated ancestry cluster than the approximately 630-donor mean. Because HLA typing was missing for some donors at each locus, association tests included only the typed subset.

V and J are truncated by 7 bases and 7 bases respectively, leaving an intervening sequence of 13 bases. Measured from the cysteine to the phenylalanine, the CDR3 is 11 residues long. Here the CDR3 DNA is all that survives: 33 bases in frame from base 1. CDR1 and CDR2 are read off the germline V gene as SQVTM and ANQGSEA. The cohort consisted of 670 or so healthy bone marrow donors. At the time of sampling, all cohort members were nominally healthy, though unrecorded immune exposures were likely present. Of the approximately 620 cohort members, just under 300 had a positive CMV serostatus and 352 had a negative one, while no CMV serostatus was recorded for the donor. A peripheral blood sample was collected from each donor, and TCR beta sequencing was performed on peripheral blood mononuclear cells. The Qiagen DNeasy Blood Extraction Kit was used to extract genomic DNA from the blood cell samples.

The V and J genes are TRBV29-1 and TRBJ1-1; TRBD1 is possibly the D segment (5 matching bases). The sequenced sample was PBMCs. The clonotype originates from a human donor in good health. The bases are TGCAGCGCCGAAAGGGGTTGTGAAGCTTTCTTT. Protein translation: CSAERGCEAFF.